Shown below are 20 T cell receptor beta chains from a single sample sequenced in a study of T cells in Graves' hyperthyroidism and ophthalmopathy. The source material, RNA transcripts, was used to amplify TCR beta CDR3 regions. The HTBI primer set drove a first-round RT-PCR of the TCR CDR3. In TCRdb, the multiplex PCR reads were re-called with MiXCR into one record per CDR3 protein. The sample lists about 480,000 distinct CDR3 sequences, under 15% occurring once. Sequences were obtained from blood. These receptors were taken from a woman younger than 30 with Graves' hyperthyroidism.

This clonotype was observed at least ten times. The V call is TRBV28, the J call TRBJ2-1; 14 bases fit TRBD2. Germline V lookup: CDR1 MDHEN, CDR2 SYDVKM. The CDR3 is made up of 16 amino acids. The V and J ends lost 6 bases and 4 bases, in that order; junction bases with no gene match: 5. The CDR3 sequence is CASRGGTSGGYNEQFF. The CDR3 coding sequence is TGTGCCAGCAGGGGGGGGACTAGCGGGGGTTACAATGAGCAGTTCTTC.

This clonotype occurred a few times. CDR3 nucleotide sequence: TGTGCCAGTAGCGCTTCGGGGGGCAGTAACTCTGGGGCCAACGTCCTGACTTTC. It codes for CASSASGGSNSGANVLTF. The chain links TRBV19 to TRBJ2-6, with D perhaps TRBD2 (7 bases). Germline assignment: CDR1 LNHDA and CDR2 SQIVND (reference sequence). This CDR3 is built from 18 residues. Trimming removed 6 bases from V and 0 bases from J, with 18 bases in between.

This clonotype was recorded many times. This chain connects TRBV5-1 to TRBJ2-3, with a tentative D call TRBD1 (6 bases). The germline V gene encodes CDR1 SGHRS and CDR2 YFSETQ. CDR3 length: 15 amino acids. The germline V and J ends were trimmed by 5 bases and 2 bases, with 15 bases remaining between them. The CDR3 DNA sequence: TGCGCCAGCAGGTCGGCAGGGGCCACCACAGATACGCAGTATTTT. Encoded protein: CASRSAGATTDTQYF. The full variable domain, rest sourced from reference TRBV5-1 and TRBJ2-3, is KAGVTQTPRYLIKTRGQQVTLSCSPISGHRSVSWYQQTPGQGLQFLFEYFSETQRNKGNFPGRFSGRQFSNSRSEMNVSTLELGDSALYLCASRSAGATTDTQYFGPGTRLTVL.

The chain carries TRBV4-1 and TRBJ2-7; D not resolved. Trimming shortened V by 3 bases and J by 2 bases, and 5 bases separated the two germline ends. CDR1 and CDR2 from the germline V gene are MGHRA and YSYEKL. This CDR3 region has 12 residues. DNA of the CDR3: TGCGCCAGCAGCCAGGAACCCTACGAGCAGTACTTC. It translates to CASSQEPYEQYF.

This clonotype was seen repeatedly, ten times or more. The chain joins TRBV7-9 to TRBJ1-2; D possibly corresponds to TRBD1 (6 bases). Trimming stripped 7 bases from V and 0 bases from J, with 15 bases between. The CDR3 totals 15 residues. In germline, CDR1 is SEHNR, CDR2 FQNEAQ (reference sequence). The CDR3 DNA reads TGTGCCAGCAACCCGGACAGTCAAGCTAACTATGGCTACACCTTC. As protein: CASNPDSQANYGYTF. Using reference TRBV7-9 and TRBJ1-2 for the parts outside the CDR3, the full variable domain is DTGVSQNPRHKITKRGQNVTFRCDPISEHNRLYWYRQTLGQGPEFLTYFQNEAQLEKSRLLSDRFSAERPKGSFSTLEIQRTEQGDSAMYLCASNPDSQANYGYTFGSGTRLTVV.

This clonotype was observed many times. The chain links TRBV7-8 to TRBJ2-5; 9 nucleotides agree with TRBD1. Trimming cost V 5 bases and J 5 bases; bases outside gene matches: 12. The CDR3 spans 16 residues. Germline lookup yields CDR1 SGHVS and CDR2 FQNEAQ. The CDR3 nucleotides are TGTGCCAGCAGCAGGGACAGGGAGGTGTTTAGGGAGACCCAGTACTTC. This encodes CASSRDREVFRETQYF.

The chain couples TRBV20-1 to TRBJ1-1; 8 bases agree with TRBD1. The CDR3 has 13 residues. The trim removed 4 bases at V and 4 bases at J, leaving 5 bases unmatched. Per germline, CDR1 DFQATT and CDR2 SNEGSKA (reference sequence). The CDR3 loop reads CSAKKQGGTEAFF. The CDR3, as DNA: TGCAGTGCTAAGAAACAGGGGGGCACTGAAGCTTTCTTT.

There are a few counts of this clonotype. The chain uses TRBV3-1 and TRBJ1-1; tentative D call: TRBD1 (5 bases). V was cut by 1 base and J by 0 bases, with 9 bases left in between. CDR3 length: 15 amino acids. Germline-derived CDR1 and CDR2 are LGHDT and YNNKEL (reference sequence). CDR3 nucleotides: TGTGCCAGCAGCCAAGCTTCGGGACTGAACACTGAAGCTTTCTTT. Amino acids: CASSQASGLNTEAFF.

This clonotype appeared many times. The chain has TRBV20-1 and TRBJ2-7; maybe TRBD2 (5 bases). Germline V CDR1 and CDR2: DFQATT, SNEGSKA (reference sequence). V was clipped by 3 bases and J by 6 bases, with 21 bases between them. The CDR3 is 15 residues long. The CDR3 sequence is CSARVGPGSAGEQYV. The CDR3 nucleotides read TGCAGTGCTAGGGTAGGACCCGGTTCGGCGGGCGAGCAGTACGTC.

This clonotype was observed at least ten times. The CDR3: CSASPGTSVVEQFF. The CDR3 DNA sequence: TGCAGTGCCTCCCCCGGGACTAGCGTCGTTGAGCAGTTCTTC. The chain recombines TRBV20-1 with TRBJ2-1; 10 bases align to TRBD2. The CDR3 contains 14 residues. Trimming removed 6 bases from V and 9 bases from J; junction bases left unmatched: 11. Germline V gene lookup returns CDR1 DFQATT and CDR2 SNEGSKA (reference sequence).

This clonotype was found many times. The CDR3 is CAWSLSGYNEQFF. The CDR3 DNA reads TGTGCCTGGAGTTTAAGCGGATACAATGAGCAGTTCTTC. The chain is built from TRBV30 and TRBJ2-1; weak D call: TRBD2 (5 bases). Germline-derived CDR1 and CDR2 are GTSNPN and SVGIG (reference sequence). The CDR3 spans 13 residues. The germline V and J ends were trimmed by 2 bases and 4 bases, with 9 bases remaining between them.

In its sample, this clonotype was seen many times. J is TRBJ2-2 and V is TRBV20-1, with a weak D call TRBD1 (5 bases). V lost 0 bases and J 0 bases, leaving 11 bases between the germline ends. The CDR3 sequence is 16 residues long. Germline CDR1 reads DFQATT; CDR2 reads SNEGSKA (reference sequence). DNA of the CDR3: TGCAGTGCTAGAGACGCGGACAAAGCGAACACCGGGGAGCTGTTTTTT. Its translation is CSARDADKANTGELFF.

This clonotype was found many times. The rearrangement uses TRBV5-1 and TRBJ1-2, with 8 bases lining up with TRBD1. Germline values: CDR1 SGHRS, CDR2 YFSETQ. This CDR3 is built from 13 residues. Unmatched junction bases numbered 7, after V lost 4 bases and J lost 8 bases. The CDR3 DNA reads TGCGCCAGCAGCAGACAGGGGACTAGAGGCTACACCTTC. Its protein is CASSRQGTRGYTF. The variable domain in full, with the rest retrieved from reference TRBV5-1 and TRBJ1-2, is KAGVTQTPRYLIKTRGQQVTLSCSPISGHRSVSWYQQTPGQGLQFLFEYFSETQRNKGNFPGRFSGRQFSNSRSEMNVSTLELGDSALYLCASSRQGTRGYTFGSGTRLTVV.

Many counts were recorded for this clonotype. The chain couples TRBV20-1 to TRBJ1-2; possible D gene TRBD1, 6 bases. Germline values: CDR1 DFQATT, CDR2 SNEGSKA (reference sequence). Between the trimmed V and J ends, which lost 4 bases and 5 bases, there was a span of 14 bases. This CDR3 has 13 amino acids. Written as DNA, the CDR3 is TGCAGTGCTACCGCCCAGGGGAGTTATGGCTACACCTTC. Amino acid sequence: CSATAQGSYGYTF.

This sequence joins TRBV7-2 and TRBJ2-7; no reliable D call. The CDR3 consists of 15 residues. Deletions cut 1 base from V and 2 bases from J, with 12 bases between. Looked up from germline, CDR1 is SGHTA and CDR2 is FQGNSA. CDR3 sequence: CASSLEVAGAYEQYF. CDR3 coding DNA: TGTGCCAGCAGCTTAGAAGTAGCTGGAGCCTACGAGCAGTACTTC.

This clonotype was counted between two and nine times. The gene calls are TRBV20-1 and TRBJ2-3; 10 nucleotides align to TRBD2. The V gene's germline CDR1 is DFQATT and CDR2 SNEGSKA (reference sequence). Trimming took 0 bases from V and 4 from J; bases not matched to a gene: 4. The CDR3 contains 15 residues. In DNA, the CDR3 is TGCAGTGCTAGAGACTCTAGCGGGAGTCCAGATACGCAGTATTTT. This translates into CSARDSSGSPDTQYF.

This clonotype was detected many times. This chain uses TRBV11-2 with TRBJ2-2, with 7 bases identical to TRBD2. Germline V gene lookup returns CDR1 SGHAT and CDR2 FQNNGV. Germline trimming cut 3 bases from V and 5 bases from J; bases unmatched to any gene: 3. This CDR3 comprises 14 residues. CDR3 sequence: CASSFNSGTGELFF. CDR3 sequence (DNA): TGTGCCAGCAGCTTCAATAGCGGGACCGGGGAGCTGTTTTTT.

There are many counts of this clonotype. CDR3 residues: CASSQEGSGELFF. CDR3 coding DNA: TGTGCCAGCAGCCAAGAGGGGAGTGGGGAGCTGTTTTTT. The chain has TRBV3-1 and TRBJ2-2; the D gene is possibly TRBD2 (5 bases). The CDR3 is 13 amino acids. The V end lost 0 bases, the J end lost 8 bases, and 7 bases lay between the germline ends. Germline V CDR1 and CDR2: LGHDT, YNNKEL (reference sequence).

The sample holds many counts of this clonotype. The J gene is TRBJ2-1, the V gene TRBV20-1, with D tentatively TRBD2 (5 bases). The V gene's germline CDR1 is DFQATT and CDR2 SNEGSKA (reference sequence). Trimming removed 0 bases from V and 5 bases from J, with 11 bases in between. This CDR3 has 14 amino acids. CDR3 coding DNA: TGCAGTGCTAGAGACCCCCGGGGTAACAATGAGCAGTTCTTC. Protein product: CSARDPRGNNEQFF.

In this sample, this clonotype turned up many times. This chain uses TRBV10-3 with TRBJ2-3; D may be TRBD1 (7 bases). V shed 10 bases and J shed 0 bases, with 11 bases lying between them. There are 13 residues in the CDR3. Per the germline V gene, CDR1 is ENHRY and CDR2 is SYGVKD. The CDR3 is CATGGQSTDTQYF. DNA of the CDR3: TGTGCCACCGGGGGACAGAGCACAGATACGCAGTATTTT.